The 11 T cell receptor beta chains below come from one sample, sequenced in a study of Graves' ophthalmopathy and Graves' hyperthyroidism. Using RNA transcripts, the TCR beta CDR3 regions were amplified. HTBI-primed first-round RT-PCR preceded second-round multiplex PCR. MiXCR, run by TCRdb on the multiplex PCR reads, gives a single entry per CDR3 protein. Of hundreds of thousands of distinct CDR3 sequences in the sample, approximately 39% were seen once. The sample was peripheral blood. The receptors were gathered from an adult man with Graves' ophthalmopathy.

With respect to this clonotype: An end of the junction differs from the germline gene, which may be a read error. The chain is built from TRBV10-2 and TRBJ2-6; possibly TRBD1 for D (6 bases). This CDR3 has 12 residues. The germline V gene encodes CDR1 WSHSY and CDR2 SAAADI. CDR3 bases: TGCGCCAGCAGCCAACAGGGCAACACTGAAGCTTTC. This sequence encodes CASSQQGNTEAF.

This chain uses TRBV15 with TRBJ2-3, with 10 nucleotides matching TRBD2. Germline-derived CDR1 and CDR2 are LNHNV and YYDKDF (reference sequence). The CDR3 totals 16 residues. V dropped 2 bases and J dropped 3; count of bases not matched to a gene: 5. For the CDR3, the DNA is TGTGCCACCAGCAGACCCACTAGCGGGAATACAGATACGCAGTATTTT. This gives the protein CATSRPTSGNTDTQYF.

This clonotype occurred many times. The J gene is TRBJ1-1, the V gene TRBV7-8; 10 positions match TRBD1. The V segment lost 5 bases and the J segment 5 bases; nucleotides outside the gene matches: 5. Germline CDR1 SGHVS, CDR2 FQNEAQ. This CDR3 has 14 amino acids. As DNA, the CDR3 is TGTGCCAGCAGCGTGGACAGGGGGAGGACTGAAGCTTTCTTT. As protein: CASSVDRGRTEAFF.

The chain links TRBV2 to TRBJ2-7; 7 bases match TRBD2. The J segment lost 7 bases and the V segment lost 3 bases, leaving 15 bases of the junction unmatched. CDR1 is SNHLY, CDR2 FYNNEI, per germline. The CDR3 runs 16 residues. The CDR3 here is CASSEWRGSFHNEQYF. Written as DNA, the CDR3 is TGTGCCAGCAGTGAGTGGCGCGGGAGCTTCCACAATGAGCAGTACTTC.

This clonotype was picked up a small number of times. The chain joins TRBV5-8 to TRBJ2-5, with TRBD1 as a possible D gene (5 bases). The V and J ends lost 2 bases and 2 bases respectively, with 10 bases between them. CDR1 and CDR2 (germline): SGHTS, YDEGEE. CDR3 size: 14 residues. The chain's CDR3 is CASSFVDRQETQYF. The CDR3 nucleotides are TGTGCCAGCAGCTTTGTCGACAGACAAGAGACCCAGTACTTC.

The chain links TRBV7-9 to TRBJ1-1, with unresolved D. The V end lost 5 bases, the J end lost 3 bases, and 16 bases lay between the germline ends. This CDR3 is built from 15 residues. Germline CDR1 reads SEHNR; CDR2 reads FQNEAQ (reference sequence). The chain's CDR3 is CASSPGVLGDTEAFF. CDR3 nucleotides: TGTGCCAGCAGCCCCGGGGTCCTCGGGGACACTGAAGCTTTCTTT.

The chain has TRBV6-2 or TRBV6-3 and TRBJ1-5, with TRBD1 matching over 7 bases. Germline assignment: CDR1 MNHEY and CDR2 SVGEGT. Germline trimming cut 5 bases from V and 4 bases from J; bases unmatched to any gene: 5. CDR3 length: 14 amino acids. CDR3 in DNA: TGTGCCAGCAGTCCAACAGGGGATAATCAGCCCCAGCATTTT. It encodes CASSPTGDNQPQHF.

The sample holds many counts of this clonotype. The J gene is TRBJ2-5, the V gene TRBV19; D is unresolved. The CDR3 sequence is 12 residues long. Per germline, CDR1 LNHDA and CDR2 SQIVND (reference sequence). V lost 6 bases and J lost 2, with 7 bases in between. CDR3: CASSDGQETQYF. CDR3 coding DNA: TGTGCCAGTAGCGACGGACAAGAGACCCAGTACTTC.

This clonotype has ten or more counts. The DNA for the CDR3 is TGTGCCAGCAGAGACACAGGGGGCAGCGAGGCTCAGCCCCAGCATTTT. Residues: CASRDTGGSEAQPQHF. The rearrangement joins TRBV10-3 to TRBJ1-5, with 9 nucleotides matching TRBD1. Unmatched junction bases numbered 16, after V lost 10 bases and J lost 6 bases. The CDR3 sequence is 16 residues long. Germline V gene data show CDR1 as ENHRY and CDR2 as SYGVKD.

The gene calls are TRBV7-2 and TRBJ2-2; D possibly corresponds to TRBD2 (6 bases). This CDR3 region has 14 residues. CDR1 and CDR2 from the germline V gene are SGHTA and FQGNSA. V was clipped by 8 bases and J by 1 base, with 11 bases between them. The CDR3 DNA follows: TGTGCCAGCGGCGGGACTGAGAACACCGGGGAGCTGTTTTTT. This encodes CASGGTENTGELFF.

This clonotype was detected ten times or more. This chain links TRBV7-2 with TRBJ1-3; unclear D gene. The CDR3 covers 15 residues. Trimming cost V 0 bases and J 4 bases, with 10 bases left between them. Per the germline V gene, CDR1 is SGHTA and CDR2 is FQGNSA. CDR3 bases: TGTGCCAGCAGCTTAGCACCGCTGGCGGGAAACACCATATATTTT. Protein product: CASSLAPLAGNTIYF.